These 4 T cell receptor beta chains came from one sample sequenced in a study of CD8+ T cells in alopecia areata (dated by TCRdb to 2017 to 2018). Libraries came from the immunoSEQ multiplex PCR assay. For TCR sequencing, RNA was extracted from every sample and reverse transcribed into cDNA to serve as template. TCRdb re-hosts the immuneACCESS table, in-frame sequences only. Its copies lack some clones; in the studies checked, an unresolved V gene accounts for under half of them, and the cause for the rest is not known. The sample contains under 250,000 clones, roughly 57% of them found a single time. Less than 0.6% of the sample goes to the ten largest clones. The intended sense of this specimen's time point label: baseline before oral tofacitinib. The specimen was CD4+ T cells sorted from blood, collected at week 0. The origin of the receptors is a human donor with alopecia areata.

The V gene is TRBV29-1, the J gene TRBJ2-5; no definite D call. V shed 4 bases and J shed 1 base, with 7 bases lying between them. The CDR3 totals 12 residues. Germline V gene lookup returns CDR1 SQVTM and CDR2 ANQGSEA. The CDR3 reads CSVGGSQETQYF. The CDR3 DNA reads as TGCAGCGTTGGTGGCAGCCAAGAGACCCAGTACTTC.

J is TRBJ2-7 and V is TRBV5-1; D gene uncertain. Per germline, CDR1 SGHRS and CDR2 YFSETQ. Trimming cost V 8 bases and J 3 bases, with 12 bases left between them. The CDR3 covers 12 residues. CDR3 loop: CASRTGDYEQYF. The CDR3 DNA reads TGCGCCAGTCGCACTGGGGACTACGAGCAGTACTTC.

This clone was counted only a few times. The V call is TRBV15, the J call TRBJ2-1; 7 bases line up with TRBD2. The CDR3 spans 16 residues. Trimming took 2 bases from V and 1 from J; bases not matched to a gene: 5. In germline, CDR1 is LNHNV, CDR2 YYDKDF (reference sequence). The DNA for the CDR3 is TGTGCCACCAGCAGAACCGCTAGCGGTTCCTACAATGAGCAGTTCTTC. This translates into CATSRTASGSYNEQFF.

The J gene is TRBJ1-5, the V gene TRBV6-1; D is uncertain. CDR1 is MNHNS, CDR2 SASEGT, per germline. There are 14 residues in the CDR3. Trimming shortened V by 0 bases and J by 4 bases, and 7 bases separated the two germline ends. The CDR3 spells CASSEAYKNQPQHF. In nucleotides, the CDR3 is TGTGCCAGCAGTGAAGCTTACAAGAATCAGCCCCAGCATTTT.